The 17 T cell receptor beta chains presented below share a single source sample, sequenced in a study of regulatory T cells in long-lasting Graves disease. Time point described: persistent/refractory GD, antithyroid drugs over 5 years with positive TRAb. TCR sequences were obtained from RNA taken from PBMCs. For TCR beta, libraries came from iRepertoire HTBI primers and Arm-PCR of CDR3 regions. Via MiXCR, TCRdb re-called the multiplex PCR reads, giving one row per CDR3 protein. The sample consists of about 430,000 distinct CDR3 sequences, 21% of them appearing once. Sequenced material: peripheral blood mononuclear cells (PBMCs), taken when the disease was refractory, from a patient treated with antithyroid drugs. The receptor set was obtained from a female donor with Graves disease.

At least ten counts were recorded for this clonotype. The chain recombines TRBV27 with TRBJ1-1, with D tentatively TRBD1 (6 bases). Trimming left V 6 bases short and J 1 base short, with 18 bases between. The CDR3 is 16 amino acids. CDR1 is MNHEY and CDR2 is SMNVEV in the germline V gene (reference sequence). As DNA, the CDR3 is TGTGCCAGCAGCCTCGCCCCAGGGGCACAGAACACTGAAGCTTTCTTT. This codes for CASSLAPGAQNTEAFF.

The rearrangement uses TRBV7-2 and TRBJ2-2; 9 nucleotides align to TRBD2. Germline V gene lookup returns CDR1 SGHTA and CDR2 FQGNSA. After removal of 6 bases from V and 7 bases from J, the junction contained 18 bases not matched to a gene. There are 18 residues in the CDR3. The CDR3 is CASRPIGRREGQNGELFF. Written as DNA, the CDR3 is TGTGCCAGCAGGCCAATCGGGCGGCGGGAGGGCCAGAACGGGGAGCTGTTTTTT.

This chain connects TRBV14 to TRBJ2-2; 13 nucleotides line up with TRBD2. CDR1 is SGHDN and CDR2 is FVKESK in the germline V gene. The CDR3 contains 15 residues. V lost 1 base and J lost 10; bases outside the gene matches: 3. The DNA of the CDR3 is TGTGCCAGCAGCCAAGGGACTAGCGGGAGTGCGGAGCTGTTTTTT. This gives the protein CASSQGTSGSAELFF. Full variable domain (missing parts from reference TRBV14 and TRBJ2-2): EAGVTQFPSHSVIEKGQTVTLRCDPISGHDNLYWYRRVMGKEIKFLLHFVKESKQDESGMPNNRFLAERTGGTYSTLKVQPAELEDSGVYFCASSQGTSGSAELFFGEGSRLTVL.

Many counts were recorded for this clonotype. The V call is TRBV7-8, the J call TRBJ1-2, with unresolved D. Per germline, CDR1 SGHVS and CDR2 FQNEAQ. The CDR3 length is 15 residues. The V and J ends lost 2 bases and 8 bases respectively, with 18 bases between them. The CDR3 region is CASSLSGGPVEGYTF. The DNA for the CDR3 is TGTGCCAGCAGCTTATCTGGAGGGCCTGTGGAAGGCTACACCTTC.

This rearrangement joins TRBV20-1 to TRBJ2-2; D may be TRBD1 (6 bases). Trimming stripped 3 bases from V and 4 bases from J, with 12 bases between. The CDR3 spans 14 residues. Germline CDR1 reads DFQATT; CDR2 reads SNEGSKA (reference sequence). CDR3 DNA: TGCAGTGCTAGGGACGGACAGACCACCGGGGAGCTGTTTTTT. Residues: CSARDGQTTGELFF.

The chain uses TRBV13 and TRBJ1-2; 9 bases agree with TRBD1. V shed 5 bases, J shed 3 bases, and the junction held 7 bases outside the gene matches. The CDR3 contains 15 residues. In germline, CDR1 is PRHDT, CDR2 FYEKMQ (reference sequence). The CDR3 here is CASSPPQGAYYGYTF. For the CDR3, the DNA is TGTGCCAGCAGCCCCCCACAGGGGGCTTACTATGGCTACACCTTC.

This chain uses TRBV19 with TRBJ2-2; 11 nucleotides match TRBD2. The CDR3 consists of 18 residues. In germline, CDR1 is LNHDA, CDR2 SQIVND (reference sequence). After removal of 1 base from V and 5 bases from J, the junction contained 9 bases not matched to a gene. The CDR3 is CASSIGGGVAGGTGELFF. Written as DNA, the CDR3 is TGTGCCAGTAGTATAGGCGGAGGAGTAGCGGGAGGGACCGGGGAGCTGTTTTTT.

This clonotype was picked up many times. CDR3 sequence (DNA): TGTGCTAGTGCCCCCCCCATGAGCGATTCTAACTATGGCTACACCTTC. Amino acid sequence: CASAPPMSDSNYGYTF. The chain is built from TRBV12-5 and TRBJ1-2; D gene unclear. Deletions cut 7 bases from V and 0 bases from J, with 18 bases between. CDR1 is LGHNT, CDR2 FRNRAP, per germline. The CDR3 totals 16 residues.

This chain links TRBV28 with TRBJ2-3; no reliable D call. The end of the DNA aligns better with TRBJ1-5, so the J call may be wrong. Germline CDR1 reads MDHEN; CDR2 reads SYDVKM. The CDR3 has 16 residues. CDR3 DNA: TGTGCCAGCAGTCCTCTATGGGTTACTAGCACAGATACGCAGCATTTT. Protein sequence: CASSPLWVTSTDTQHF.

This chain connects TRBV20-1 to TRBJ1-2; 7 bases line up with TRBD1. The J segment lost 5 bases and the V segment lost 6 bases, leaving 12 bases of the junction unmatched. The germline V gene has CDR1 DFQATT and CDR2 SNEGSKA (reference sequence). The CDR3 spans 14 residues. The CDR3 loop reads CSATLSQGVYGYTF. In DNA, the CDR3 is TGCAGTGCCACTCTAAGCCAGGGGGTGTATGGCTACACCTTC.

V gene TRBV5-4 combines with J gene TRBJ2-2; D call uncertain. This CDR3 spans 16 amino acids. Germline assignment: CDR1 SGHNT and CDR2 YYREEE (reference sequence). V gave up 7 bases and J gave up 1 base, with 17 bases separating them. The CDR3 protein is CASPSPGPLNTGELFF. CDR3 nucleotide sequence: TGTGCCAGCCCGAGCCCGGGCCCTCTGAACACCGGGGAGCTGTTTTTT.

This clonotype was recorded at least ten times. V gene TRBV6-2 or TRBV6-3 combines with J gene TRBJ2-7; D is unclear. The germline V gene has CDR1 MNHEY and CDR2 SVGEGT. The CDR3 runs to 12 residues. Trimming removed 11 bases at V and 2 bases at J, with 13 bases between. In DNA, the CDR3 is TGTGCCGCGTGGGGTAACACCTACGAGCAGTACTTC. This encodes CAAWGNTYEQYF.

The chain uses TRBV7-9 and TRBJ2-7; possible D gene TRBD2, 5 bases. V lost 0 bases and J 6 bases, leaving 9 bases between the germline ends. Germline CDR1 and CDR2: SEHNR and FQNEAQ (reference sequence). The CDR3 spans 13 residues. The CDR3 nucleotides are TGTGCCAGCAGCTTAGCCGCGGGCAGCGAGCAGTACTTC. The encoded protein is CASSLAAGSEQYF.

The chain recombines TRBV5-5 with TRBJ1-3; D uncertain. In germline, CDR1 is SGHKS, CDR2 YYEKEE (reference sequence). The CDR3 has 15 residues. V lost 2 bases, J lost 0 bases, and 9 bases lay in between. The CDR3 DNA sequence: TGTGCCAGCAGCTTCATCGATAGCTCTGGAAACACCATATATTTT. It translates to CASSFIDSSGNTIYF.

This clonotype was found many times. The genes are TRBV18 and TRBJ2-7, with D maybe TRBD2 (5 bases). CDR1 KGHSH and CDR2 LQKENI come from the germline V gene. The CDR3 extends over 13 amino acids. V dropped 3 bases and J dropped 5 bases, with 11 bases sitting between them. DNA of the CDR3: TGTGCCAGCTCACCGTCCTGGGGAGACGAGCAGTACTTC. As protein: CASSPSWGDEQYF.

This clonotype was counted at least ten times. The J gene is TRBJ1-5, the V gene TRBV28, with D hard to call. CDR3 length: 13 residues. V was cut by 7 bases and J by 4 bases, with 11 bases left in between. Per the germline V gene, CDR1 is MDHEN and CDR2 is SYDVKM. CDR3 residues: CASTLDGNQPQHF. CDR3 DNA sequence: TGTGCCAGCACCCTAGATGGTAATCAGCCCCAGCATTTT.

This clonotype occurred once. Possible read error: a much larger clone is one base away. This sequence joins TRBV11-2 and TRBJ2-7; D gene ambiguous. Germline-derived CDR1 and CDR2 are SGHAT and FQNNGV. The V end lost 8 bases, the J end lost 0 bases, and 11 bases lay between the germline ends. CDR3 length equals 13 residues. The CDR3 loop reads CASGVGPSYEQYF. The CDR3 DNA is TGTGCCAGCGGAGTGGGTCCCTCCTACGAGCAGTACTTC.